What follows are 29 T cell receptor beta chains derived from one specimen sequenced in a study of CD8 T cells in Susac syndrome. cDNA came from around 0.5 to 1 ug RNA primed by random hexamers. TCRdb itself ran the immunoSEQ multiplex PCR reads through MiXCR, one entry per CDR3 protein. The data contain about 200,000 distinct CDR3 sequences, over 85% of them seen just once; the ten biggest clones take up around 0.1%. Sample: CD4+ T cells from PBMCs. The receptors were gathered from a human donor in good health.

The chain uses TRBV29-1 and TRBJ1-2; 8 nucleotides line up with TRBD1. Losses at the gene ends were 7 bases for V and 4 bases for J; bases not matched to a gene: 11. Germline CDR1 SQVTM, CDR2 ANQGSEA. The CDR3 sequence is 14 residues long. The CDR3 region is CSARGTGLIYGYTF. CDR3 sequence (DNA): TGCAGCGCCCGCGGGACAGGTCTTATCTATGGCTACACCTTC. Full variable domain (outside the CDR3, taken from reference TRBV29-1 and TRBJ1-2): SAVISQKPSRDICQRGTSLTIQCQVDSQVTMMFWYRQQPGQSLTLIATANQGSEATYESGFVIDKFPISRPNLTFSTLTVSNMSPEDSSIYLCSARGTGLIYGYTFGSGTRLTVV.

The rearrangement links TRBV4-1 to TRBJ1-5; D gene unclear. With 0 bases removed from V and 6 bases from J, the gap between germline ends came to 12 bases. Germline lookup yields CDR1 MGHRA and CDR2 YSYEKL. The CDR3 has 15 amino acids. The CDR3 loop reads CASSQDKGQIQPQHF. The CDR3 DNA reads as TGCGCCAGCAGCCAAGATAAAGGGCAGATTCAGCCCCAGCATTTT.

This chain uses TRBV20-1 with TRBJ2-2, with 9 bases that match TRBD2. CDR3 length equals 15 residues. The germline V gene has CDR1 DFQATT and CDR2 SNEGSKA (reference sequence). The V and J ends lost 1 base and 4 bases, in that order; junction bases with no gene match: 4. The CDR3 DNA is TGCAGTGCTAGAGCTAGCGGGGACGTCACCGGGGAGCTGTTTTTT. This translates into CSARASGDVTGELFF.

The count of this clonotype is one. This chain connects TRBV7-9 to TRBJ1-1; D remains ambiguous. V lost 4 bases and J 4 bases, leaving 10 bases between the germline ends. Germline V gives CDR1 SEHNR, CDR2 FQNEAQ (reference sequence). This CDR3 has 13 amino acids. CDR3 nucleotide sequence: TGTGCCAGCAGCTCCTTAGTTCGCACTGAAGCTTTCTTT. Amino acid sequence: CASSSLVRTEAFF. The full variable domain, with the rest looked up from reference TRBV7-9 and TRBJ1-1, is DTGVSQNPRHKITKRGQNVTFRCDPISEHNRLYWYRQTLGQGPEFLTYFQNEAQLEKSRLLSDRFSAERPKGSFSTLEIQRTEQGDSAMYLCASSSLVRTEAFFGQGTRLTVV.

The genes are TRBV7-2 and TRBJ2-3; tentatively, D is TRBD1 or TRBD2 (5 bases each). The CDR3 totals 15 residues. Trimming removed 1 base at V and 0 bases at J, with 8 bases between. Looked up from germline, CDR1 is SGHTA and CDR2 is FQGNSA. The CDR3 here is CASSLVGGSTDTQYF. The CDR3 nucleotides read TGTGCCAGCAGCTTAGTTGGGGGAAGCACAGATACGCAGTATTTT.

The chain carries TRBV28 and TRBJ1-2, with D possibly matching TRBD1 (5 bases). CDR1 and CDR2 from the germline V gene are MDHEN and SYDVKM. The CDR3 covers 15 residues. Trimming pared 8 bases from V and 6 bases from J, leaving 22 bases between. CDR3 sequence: CASLNSRDGRDGYTF. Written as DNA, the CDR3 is TGTGCCAGCCTCAACTCCCGGGACGGACGGGATGGCTACACCTTC.

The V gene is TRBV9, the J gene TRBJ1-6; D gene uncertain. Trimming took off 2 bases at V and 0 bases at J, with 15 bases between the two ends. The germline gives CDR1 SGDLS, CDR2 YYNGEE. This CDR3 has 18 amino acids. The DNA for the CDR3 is TGTGCCAGCAGCGTTCAAAGCGGATTCAGCTCCTATAATTCACCCCTCCACTTT. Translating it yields CASSVQSGFSSYNSPLHF.

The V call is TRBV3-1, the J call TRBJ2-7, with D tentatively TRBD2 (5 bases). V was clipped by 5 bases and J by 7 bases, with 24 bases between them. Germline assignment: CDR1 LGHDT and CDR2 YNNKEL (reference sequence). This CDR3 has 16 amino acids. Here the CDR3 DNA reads TGTGCCAGCAGCTCCCGAGGGCCCCCCCCCTTTGGGGAGCAGTACTTC. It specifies CASSSRGPPPFGEQYF.

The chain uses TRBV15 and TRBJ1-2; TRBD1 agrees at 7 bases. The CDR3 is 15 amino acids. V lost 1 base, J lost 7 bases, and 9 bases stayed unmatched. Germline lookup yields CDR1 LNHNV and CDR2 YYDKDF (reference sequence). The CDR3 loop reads CATSRGQGGVSGYTF. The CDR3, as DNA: TGTGCCACCAGCAGAGGACAGGGAGGGGTTTCTGGCTACACCTTC.

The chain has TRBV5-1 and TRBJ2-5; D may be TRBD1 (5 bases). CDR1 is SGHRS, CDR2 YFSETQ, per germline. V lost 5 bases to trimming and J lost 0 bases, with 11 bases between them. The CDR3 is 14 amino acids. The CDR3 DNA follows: TGCGCCAGCAGTTTCGCGACAGACCAAGAGACCCAGTACTTC. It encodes CASSFATDQETQYF.

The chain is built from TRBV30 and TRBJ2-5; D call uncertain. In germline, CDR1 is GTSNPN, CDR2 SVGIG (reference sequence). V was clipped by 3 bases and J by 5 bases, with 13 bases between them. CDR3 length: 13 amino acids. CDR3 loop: CAWRAVNGETQYF. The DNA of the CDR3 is TGTGCCTGGAGGGCCGTGAACGGGGAGACCCAGTACTTC.

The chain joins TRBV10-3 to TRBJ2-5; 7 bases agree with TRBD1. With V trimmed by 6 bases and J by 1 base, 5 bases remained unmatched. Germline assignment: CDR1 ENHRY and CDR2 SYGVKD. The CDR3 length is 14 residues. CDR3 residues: CAISTTGPQETQYF. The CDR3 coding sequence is TGTGCCATCAGCACGACAGGGCCCCAAGAGACCCAGTACTTC.

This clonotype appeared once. CDR3 DNA: TGTGCCAGCAGTTTATCGCCTCAAGAGACCCAGTACTTC. This encodes CASSLSPQETQYF. The chain uses TRBV28 and TRBJ2-5; D is ambiguous. CDR3 size: 13 residues. The germline V gene encodes CDR1 MDHEN and CDR2 SYDVKM. V was trimmed by 1 base and J by 2 bases, leaving 5 bases between them.

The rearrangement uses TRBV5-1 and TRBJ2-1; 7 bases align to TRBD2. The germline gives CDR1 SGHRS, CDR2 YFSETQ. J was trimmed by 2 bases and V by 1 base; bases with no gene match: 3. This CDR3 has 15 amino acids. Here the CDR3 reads CASSLRRGTYNEQFF. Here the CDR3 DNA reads TGCGCCAGCAGCTTGAGGCGGGGGACCTACAATGAGCAGTTCTTC.

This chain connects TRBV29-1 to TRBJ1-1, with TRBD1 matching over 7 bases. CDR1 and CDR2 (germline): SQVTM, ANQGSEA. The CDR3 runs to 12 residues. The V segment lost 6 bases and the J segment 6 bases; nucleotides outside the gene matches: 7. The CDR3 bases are TGCAGCGTCCTACAGGGGAGGGCTGAAGCTTTCTTT. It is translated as CSVLQGRAEAFF.

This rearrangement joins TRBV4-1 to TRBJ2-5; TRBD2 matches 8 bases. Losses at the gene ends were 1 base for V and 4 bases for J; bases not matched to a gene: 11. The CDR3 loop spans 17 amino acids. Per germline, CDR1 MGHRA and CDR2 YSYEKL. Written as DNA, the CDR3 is TGCGCCAGCAGCCAAGCAGTCAACGGGGGGGCCGGAGAGACCCAGTACTTC. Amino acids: CASSQAVNGGAGETQYF.

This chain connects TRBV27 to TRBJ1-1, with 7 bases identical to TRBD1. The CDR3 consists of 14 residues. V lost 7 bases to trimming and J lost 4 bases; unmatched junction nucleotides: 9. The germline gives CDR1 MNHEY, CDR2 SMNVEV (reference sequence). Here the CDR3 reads CASTNRGRSTEAFF. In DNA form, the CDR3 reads TGTGCCAGCACTAACAGGGGACGGAGCACTGAAGCTTTCTTT.

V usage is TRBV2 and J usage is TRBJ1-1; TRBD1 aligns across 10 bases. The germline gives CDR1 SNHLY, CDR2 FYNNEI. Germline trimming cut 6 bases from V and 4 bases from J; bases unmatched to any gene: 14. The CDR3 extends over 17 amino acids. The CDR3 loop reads CASSEFQGTGVGTEAFF. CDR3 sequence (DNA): TGTGCCAGCAGCGAATTCCAGGGGACAGGGGTCGGCACTGAAGCTTTCTTT.

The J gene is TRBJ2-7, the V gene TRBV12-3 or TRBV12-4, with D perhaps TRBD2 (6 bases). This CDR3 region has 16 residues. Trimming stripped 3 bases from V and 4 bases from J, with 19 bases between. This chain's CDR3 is CASSLVGLAGRYEQYF. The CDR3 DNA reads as TGTGCCAGCAGTTTGGTGGGACTGGCAGGAAGGTACGAGCAGTACTTC.

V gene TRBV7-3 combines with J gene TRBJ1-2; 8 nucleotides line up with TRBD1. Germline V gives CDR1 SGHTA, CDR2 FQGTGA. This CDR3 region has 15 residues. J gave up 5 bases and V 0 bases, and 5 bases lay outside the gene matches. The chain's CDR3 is CASSLTRTGLYGYTF. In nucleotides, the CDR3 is TGTGCCAGCAGCTTAACACGGACAGGGTTGTATGGCTACACCTTC.

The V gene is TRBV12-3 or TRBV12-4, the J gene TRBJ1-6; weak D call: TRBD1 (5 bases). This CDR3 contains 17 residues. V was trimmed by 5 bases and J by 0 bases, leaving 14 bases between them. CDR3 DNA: TGTGCCAGCAGTCCCGGGGGTCGAGGCTCCTATAATTCACCCCTCCACTTT. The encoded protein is CASSPGGRGSYNSPLHF.

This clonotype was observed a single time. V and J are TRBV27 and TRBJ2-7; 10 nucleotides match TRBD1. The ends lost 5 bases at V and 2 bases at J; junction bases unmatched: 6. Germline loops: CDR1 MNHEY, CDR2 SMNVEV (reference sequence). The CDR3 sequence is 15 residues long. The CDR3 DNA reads TGTGCCAGCAGTACTGGGACAGGGGACACCTACGAGCAGTACTTC. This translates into CASSTGTGDTYEQYF.

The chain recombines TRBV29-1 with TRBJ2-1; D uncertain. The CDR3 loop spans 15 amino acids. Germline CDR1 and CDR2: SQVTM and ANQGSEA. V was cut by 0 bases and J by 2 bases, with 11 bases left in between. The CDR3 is CSVEEPASPYNEQFF. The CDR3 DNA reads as TGCAGCGTTGAAGAGCCAGCCTCCCCCTACAATGAGCAGTTCTTC.

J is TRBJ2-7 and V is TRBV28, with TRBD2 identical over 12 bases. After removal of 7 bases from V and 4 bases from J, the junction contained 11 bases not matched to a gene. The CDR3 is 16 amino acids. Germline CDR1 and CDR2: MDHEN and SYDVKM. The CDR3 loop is CASTSTGLAGIYEQYV. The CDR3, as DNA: TGTGCCAGCACATCGACAGGACTAGCGGGGATATACGAGCAGTACGTC.

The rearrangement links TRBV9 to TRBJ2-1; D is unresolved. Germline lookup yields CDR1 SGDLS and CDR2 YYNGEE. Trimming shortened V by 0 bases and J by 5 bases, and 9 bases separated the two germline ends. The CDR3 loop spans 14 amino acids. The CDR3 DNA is TGTGCCAGCAGCGTAGGAGCCCAGCACAATGAGCAGTTCTTC. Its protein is CASSVGAQHNEQFF.

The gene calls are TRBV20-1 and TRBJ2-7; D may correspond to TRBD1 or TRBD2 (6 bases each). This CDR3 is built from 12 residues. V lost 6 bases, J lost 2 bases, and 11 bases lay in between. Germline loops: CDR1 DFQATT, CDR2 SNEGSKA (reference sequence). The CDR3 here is CSATRTAYEQYF. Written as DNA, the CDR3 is TGCAGTGCGACTAGGACAGCCTACGAGCAGTACTTC.

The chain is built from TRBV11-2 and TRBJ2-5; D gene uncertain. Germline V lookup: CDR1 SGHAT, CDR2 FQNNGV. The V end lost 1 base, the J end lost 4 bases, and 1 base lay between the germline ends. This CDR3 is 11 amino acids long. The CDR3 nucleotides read TGTGCCAGCAGCTTAGTAGAGACCCAGTACTTC. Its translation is CASSLVETQYF.

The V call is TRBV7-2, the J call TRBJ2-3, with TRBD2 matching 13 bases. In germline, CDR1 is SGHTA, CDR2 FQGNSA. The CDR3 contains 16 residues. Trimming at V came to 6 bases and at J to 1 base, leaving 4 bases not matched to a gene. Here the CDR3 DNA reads TGTGCCAGCAGTTCACTAGCGGGGGGGCGCACAGATACGCAGTATTTT. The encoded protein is CASSSLAGGRTDTQYF.

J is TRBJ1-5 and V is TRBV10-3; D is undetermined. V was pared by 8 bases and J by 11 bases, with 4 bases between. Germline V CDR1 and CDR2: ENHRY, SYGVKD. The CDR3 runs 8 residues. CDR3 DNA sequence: TGTGCCATCCCCGCCCAGCATTTT. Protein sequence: CAIPAQHF.